The 21 T cell receptor beta chains presented below share a single source sample, sequenced in a study of regulatory T cells in long-lasting Graves disease. Time point indicated: newly diagnosed GD, antithyroid drugs for less than 3 months. PBMC RNA was the source of the TCR library. Relying on iRepertoire HTBI primers and Arm-PCR of CDR3 regions, the team built TCR beta libraries. TCRdb called the multiplex PCR reads again in MiXCR, with one record for every CDR3 protein. Of about 370,000 distinct CDR3 sequences in the sample, about 14% are singletons; the top ten hold about a fifth. This material consisted of peripheral blood mononuclear cells (PBMCs), taken at new diagnosis, from a patient treated with antithyroid drugs. The source is a female donor with Graves disease.

Turning to this clonotype: A much larger clone sits a single nucleotide away, making a read error possible. The chain carries TRBV4-3 and TRBJ2-1; 7 nucleotides match TRBD2. CDR1 and CDR2 from the germline V gene are LGHNA and YSLEER. CDR3 length equals 16 residues. V shed 3 bases, J shed 10 bases, and the junction held 15 bases outside the gene matches. CDR3 nucleotide sequence: TGCGCCAGCAGCCACGTAACTAGCGAATACTCCTACGAGCAGTTCTTC. It encodes CASSHVTSEYSYEQFF.

Many counts were recorded for this clonotype. V gene TRBV29-1 combines with J gene TRBJ1-1; the D is unclear. In germline, CDR1 is SQVTM, CDR2 ANQGSEA. The CDR3 sequence is 14 residues long. Deletions cut 7 bases from V and 7 bases from J, with 22 bases between. The CDR3 nucleotides read TGCAGCGCTCGAAGTTTTCATGAACAAGGTGAAGCTTTCTTT. Protein sequence: CSARSFHEQGEAFF.

This clonotype was detected ten times or more. This chain connects TRBV12-3 or TRBV12-4 to TRBJ1-2; D is possibly TRBD1 (6 bases). The CDR3 is 16 residues long. V was clipped by 3 bases and J by 0 bases, with 14 bases between them. Written as DNA, the CDR3 is TGTGCCAGCAGTTTGGGGGGGCCCGCTTCTAACTATGGCTACACCTTC. It translates to CASSLGGPASNYGYTF.

Ten or more counts support this clonotype. The chain combines TRBV2 with TRBJ1-1; no clear D gene. Germline V gene data show CDR1 as SNHLY and CDR2 as FYNNEI. Trimming shortened V by 9 bases and J by 2 bases, and 13 bases separated the two germline ends. The CDR3 has 13 amino acids. For the CDR3, the DNA is TGTGCCAGTGGAAGGTCCGAAAACACTGAAGCTTTCTTT. Translated, it gives CASGRSENTEAFF.

This clonotype was counted at least ten times. J is TRBJ2-3 and V is TRBV19; TRBD1 agrees at 10 bases. The CDR3 spans 17 residues. Trimming took 3 bases from V and 4 from J; bases not matched to a gene: 10. Germline CDR1 reads LNHDA; CDR2 reads SQIVND (reference sequence). The CDR3 sequence is CASSMLLDRGGADTQYF. In nucleotides, the CDR3 is TGTGCCAGTAGTATGCTGCTGGACAGGGGGGGTGCAGATACGCAGTATTTT.

This clonotype showed up many times. This sequence joins TRBV28 and TRBJ1-2; tentatively, D is TRBD1 (5 bases). The germline V gene has CDR1 MDHEN and CDR2 SYDVKM. With 6 bases removed from V and 5 bases from J, the gap between germline ends came to 19 bases. CDR3 length equals 15 residues. The CDR3 nucleotides are TGTGCCAGCAGCCCGCCTGGGACGGCGGGTTATGGCTACACCTTC. This translates into CASSPPGTAGYGYTF.

The CDR3 protein is CASTLAGGWNEQFF. The CDR3 region has the DNA TGTGCCAGCACTCTAGCGGGAGGGTGGAATGAGCAGTTCTTC. The V and J genes are TRBV7-2 and TRBJ2-1, with 12 bases that match TRBD2. Germline loops: CDR1 SGHTA, CDR2 FQGNSA. The CDR3 contains 14 residues. Trimming at V came to 7 bases and at J to 7 bases, leaving 5 bases not matched to a gene.

This clonotype was seen more than once but under ten times. This CDR3 is CASSQVRTSEQYF. The CDR3 nucleotides are TGTGCCAGCAGCCAAGTGAGGACAAGCGAGCAGTACTTC. The chain links TRBV14 to TRBJ2-7; D is possibly TRBD1 (5 bases). The CDR3 spans 13 residues. Germline V gene data show CDR1 as SGHDN and CDR2 as FVKESK. V shed 1 base and J shed 6 bases, with 10 bases lying between them.

In its sample, this clonotype was seen many times. The V call is TRBV4-2, the J call TRBJ1-5; a weak D match, TRBD1 (6 bases). The V end lost 2 bases, the J end lost 0 bases, and 8 bases lay between the germline ends. The CDR3 sequence is 15 residues long. CDR1 is LGHNA, CDR2 YNFKEQ, per germline. As DNA, the CDR3 is TGTGCCAGCAGCCAAACAGGGTATAGCAATCAGCCCCAGCATTTT. Its translation is CASSQTGYSNQPQHF.

This clonotype was seen ten or more times. The genes are TRBV6-1 and TRBJ2-4; D perhaps matches TRBD2 (5 bases). The CDR3 covers 15 residues. Trimming cost V 1 base and J 3 bases, with 10 bases left between them. CDR1 MNHNS and CDR2 SASEGT come from the germline V gene. The CDR3 sequence is CASSEGRMGKNIQYF. CDR3 coding DNA: TGTGCCAGCAGTGAAGGGAGGATGGGCAAAAACATTCAGTACTTC.

In its sample, this clonotype was seen many times. This sequence joins TRBV5-1 and TRBJ2-2; D perhaps matches TRBD1 (5 bases). Germline-derived CDR1 and CDR2 are SGHRS and YFSETQ. V lost 3 bases and J 4 bases, leaving 13 bases between the germline ends. CDR3 length: 15 amino acids. The CDR3 DNA reads as TGCGCCAGCAGCTCGTTTGGGGCCACCACCGGGGAGCTGTTTTTT. This translates into CASSSFGATTGELFF.

This clonotype appeared many times. V gene TRBV7-2 combines with J gene TRBJ2-3; 9 bases map to TRBD2. There are 15 residues in the CDR3. After removal of 3 bases from V and 3 bases from J, the junction contained 4 bases not matched to a gene. CDR1 and CDR2 (germline): SGHTA, FQGNSA. The CDR3 DNA is TGTGCCAGCAGCTTTCCTAGCGGGACGACAGATACGCAGTATTTT. Protein: CASSFPSGTTDTQYF.

This clonotype was detected ten times or more. The chain recombines TRBV7-9 with TRBJ2-3, with no clear D. The V end was cut by 5 bases, the J end by 0 bases, with 15 bases between. The CDR3 contains 16 residues. Germline CDR1 and CDR2: SEHNR and FQNEAQ (reference sequence). The CDR3 here is CASSPREGTSTDTQYF. The CDR3 DNA reads as TGTGCCAGCAGCCCTCGCGAAGGAACGAGCACAGATACGCAGTATTTT.

This clonotype was seen only a few times. The chain uses TRBV28 and TRBJ2-7, with 8 bases identical to TRBD2. CDR3 length equals 16 residues. Germline assignment: CDR1 MDHEN and CDR2 SYDVKM. V trimming: 2 bases; J trimming: 4 bases; junction bases outside the gene matches: 10. CDR3 DNA sequence: TGTGCCAGCAGTTTAATGTCGGGGGGGCCTAAGTACGAGCAGTACTTC. This sequence encodes CASSLMSGGPKYEQYF.

This clonotype was picked up a small number of times. The chain combines TRBV6-1 with TRBJ2-7, with D perhaps being TRBD1 or TRBD2 (5 bases each). Trimming left V 7 bases short and J 3 bases short, with 16 bases between. CDR3 length: 14 amino acids. In germline, CDR1 is MNHNS, CDR2 SASEGT. CDR3 sequence (DNA): TGTGCCAGCACGCGGAGTGAGGGGAACTACGAGCAGTACTTC. This encodes CASTRSEGNYEQYF.

The J gene is TRBJ1-2, the V gene TRBV6-1; 8 nucleotides align to TRBD1. Germline loops: CDR1 MNHNS, CDR2 SASEGT. J was trimmed by 2 bases and V by 6 bases; bases with no gene match: 8. This CDR3 is 15 amino acids long. CDR3 sequence reads: CASSQGQEFNYGYTF. The DNA for the CDR3 is TGTGCCAGCAGCCAGGGACAGGAGTTCAACTATGGCTACACCTTC.

The rearrangement joins TRBV15 to TRBJ2-7; D tentatively fits TRBD1 or TRBD2 (7 bases each). From germline, CDR1 is LNHNV and CDR2 YYDKDF (reference sequence). Trimming removed 1 base from V and 2 bases from J, with 12 bases in between. The CDR3 sequence is 15 residues long. CDR3 sequence: CATSRARGTTYEQYF. DNA of the CDR3: TGTGCCACCAGCAGAGCCAGGGGGACTACCTACGAGCAGTACTTC.

V gene TRBV20-1 combines with J gene TRBJ1-6; D gene unclear. The CDR3 is 10 residues long. Germline assignment: CDR1 DFQATT and CDR2 SNEGSKA (reference sequence). With 6 bases removed from V and 7 bases from J, the gap between germline ends came to 4 bases. CDR3 bases: TGCAGTGCCCAGAATTCACCCCTCCACTTT. Protein sequence: CSAQNSPLHF.

This chain connects TRBV9 to TRBJ2-1; 12 bases map to TRBD1. Germline lookup yields CDR1 SGDLS and CDR2 YYNGEE. The CDR3 runs 14 residues. J gave up 7 bases and V 3 bases, and 2 bases lay outside the gene matches. CDR3 in DNA: TGTGCCAGCAGCGGGGACAGGGGGCGAAATGAGCAGTTCTTC. Amino acid sequence: CASSGDRGRNEQFF.

This clonotype was recorded at least ten times. J is TRBJ2-1 and V is TRBV28; D is perhaps TRBD1 (7 bases). Germline lookup yields CDR1 MDHEN and CDR2 SYDVKM. This CDR3 has 15 amino acids. V was trimmed by 6 bases and J by 6 bases, leaving 18 bases between them. Here the CDR3 DNA reads TGTGCCAGCAGCCCGGCGGGACAGTTCAGCAATGAGCAGTTCTTC. This gives the protein CASSPAGQFSNEQFF.

This clonotype was counted only a few times. This chain uses TRBV5-4 with TRBJ2-1, with D unclear. The CDR3 spans 12 residues. The V gene's germline CDR1 is SGHNT and CDR2 YYREEE (reference sequence). V was clipped by 0 bases and J by 8 bases, with 6 bases between them. The CDR3 nucleotides read TGTGCCAGCAGCTTGGCCCGGGATGAGCAGTTCTTC. Encoded protein: CASSLARDEQFF.